Listed here are 22 T cell receptor beta chains from one sample, sequenced in a study of CD8 T cells in Susac syndrome. RNA, at about 0.5 to 1 ug, was reverse transcribed with random hexamers. TCRdb analysed the immunoSEQ multiplex PCR reads with MiXCR anew, one entry per CDR3 protein. The sample contains roughly 190,000 distinct CDR3 sequences, about 94% of which appear only once. Material: CD4+ T cells from PBMCs. These receptors came from a human donor with Susac syndrome.

J is TRBJ2-7 and V is TRBV12-3 or TRBV12-4; a weak D match, TRBD2 (5 bases). The CDR3 is 13 amino acids. V lost 6 bases and J 6 bases, leaving 15 bases between the germline ends. In nucleotides, the CDR3 is TGTGCCAGCAGGGGAGCCCGGGCTTCCGAGCAGTACTTC. It encodes CASRGARASEQYF.

This chain connects TRBV20-1 to TRBJ1-1; D not resolved. Per germline, CDR1 DFQATT and CDR2 SNEGSKA (reference sequence). Trimming pared 3 bases from V and 1 base from J, leaving 6 bases between. This CDR3 contains 12 residues. This CDR3 is CSASWGNTEAFF. In DNA form, the CDR3 reads TGCAGTGCTAGTTGGGGGAACACTGAAGCTTTCTTT.

CDR3: CASSLMTVSSGANVLTF. CDR3 bases: TGTGCCAGCAGCTTAATGACTGTGAGCTCTGGGGCCAACGTCCTGACTTTC. The chain employs TRBV11-2 and TRBJ2-6; D is undetermined. Germline lookup yields CDR1 SGHAT and CDR2 FQNNGV. There are 17 residues in the CDR3. V gave up 2 bases and J gave up 0 bases, with 11 bases separating them.

CDR3 residues: CASSTRTRKKGYTF. The DNA of the CDR3 is TGCGCCAGCAGCACAAGGACACGTAAGAAAGGCTACACCTTC. The rearrangement joins TRBV4-1 to TRBJ1-2; D possibly corresponds to TRBD1 (5 bases). This CDR3 is built from 14 residues. Germline assignment: CDR1 MGHRA and CDR2 YSYEKL. V lost 5 bases and J 8 bases, leaving 18 bases between the germline ends.

V and J are TRBV4-3 and TRBJ2-3; TRBD2 matches at 8 bases. This CDR3 has 17 amino acids. After removal of 4 bases from V and 1 base from J, the junction contained 10 bases not matched to a gene. Germline V CDR1 and CDR2: LGHNA, YSLEER. CDR3 region: CASSLWIAGTGTDTQYF. DNA of the CDR3: TGCGCCAGCAGCCTTTGGATAGCGGGGACTGGCACAGATACGCAGTATTTT.

The chain joins TRBV29-1 to TRBJ1-3; D gene ambiguous. The V end lost 1 base, the J end lost 0 bases, and 7 bases lay between the germline ends. Germline V CDR1 and CDR2: SQVTM, ANQGSEA. CDR3 size: 14 residues. CDR3 sequence: CSVEGTDSGNTIYF. The CDR3 nucleotides read TGCAGCGTTGAAGGGACGGACTCTGGAAACACCATATATTTT.

The rearrangement joins TRBV4-1 to TRBJ2-5; D not certain. CDR3 length: 15 amino acids. Germline CDR1 is MGHRA and CDR2 is YSYEKL. V was cut by 1 base and J by 1 base, with 10 bases left in between. In nucleotides, the CDR3 is TGCGCCAGCAGCCAAGTTGTAAACTTCCAAGAGACCCAGTACTTC. Its protein is CASSQVVNFQETQYF.

This chain uses TRBV30 with TRBJ1-5, with 7 bases fitting TRBD1. With V trimmed by 2 bases and J by 4 bases, 5 bases remained unmatched. CDR1 GTSNPN and CDR2 SVGIG come from the germline V gene (reference sequence). This CDR3 has 14 amino acids. The CDR3 sequence is CAWSRDRQNQPQHF. The CDR3 nucleotides read TGTGCCTGGAGTAGGGACAGACAAAATCAGCCCCAGCATTTT.

The chain is built from TRBV20-1 and TRBJ2-7; 8 bases fit TRBD1. CDR1 and CDR2 from the germline V gene are DFQATT and SNEGSKA (reference sequence). The CDR3 extends over 16 amino acids. Unmatched junction bases numbered 11, after V lost 1 base and J lost 3 bases. In DNA, the CDR3 is TGCAGTGCTAGAGTCGGATGGAAGACAGGGGACTACGAGCAGTACTTC. This encodes CSARVGWKTGDYEQYF.

Here the CDR3 reads CSVEGGRGGDGEQFF. CDR3 sequence (DNA): TGCAGCGTTGAAGGAGGACGGGGGGGCGACGGTGAGCAGTTCTTC. This rearrangement joins TRBV29-1 to TRBJ2-1; 8 nucleotides line up with TRBD2. Germline values: CDR1 SQVTM, CDR2 ANQGSEA. The V segment lost 1 base and the J segment 9 bases; nucleotides outside the gene matches: 11. This CDR3 contains 15 residues.

The chain has TRBV20-1 and TRBJ1-3; 8 bases are shared with TRBD1. Germline V CDR1 and CDR2: DFQATT, SNEGSKA (reference sequence). J gave up 3 bases and V 6 bases, and 4 bases lay outside the gene matches. The CDR3 sequence is 13 residues long. The CDR3: CSARQGNGNTIYF. The CDR3 DNA is TGCAGTGCGCGACAGGGGAATGGAAACACCATATATTTT.

This CDR3 is CSGERTGELFF. The CDR3 DNA reads TGCAGCGGGGAAAGAACCGGGGAGCTGTTTTTT. The gene calls are TRBV29-1 and TRBJ2-2; D not certain. Trimming removed 7 bases from V and 5 bases from J, with 8 bases in between. Germline loops: CDR1 SQVTM, CDR2 ANQGSEA. This CDR3 is 11 amino acids long.

The genes are TRBV12-3 or TRBV12-4 and TRBJ2-3; D is perhaps TRBD2 (7 bases). The V end lost 8 bases, the J end lost 8 bases, and 23 bases lay between the germline ends. The CDR3 is 15 residues long. The CDR3 is CASRSAGAQYGTQYF. CDR3 in DNA: TGTGCCAGCCGCTCGGCGGGGGCCCAATATGGTACGCAGTATTTT.

The V gene is TRBV12-3 or TRBV12-4, the J gene TRBJ1-2; D uncertain. The CDR3 spans 15 residues. Trimming shortened V by 6 bases and J by 3 bases, and 17 bases separated the two germline ends. CDR3 coding DNA: TGTGCCAGCAGCCCCTGGCGAAGTGCATACTATGGCTACACCTTC. Residues: CASSPWRSAYYGYTF.

The chain uses TRBV29-1 and TRBJ2-7; 9 bases align to TRBD1. The germline gives CDR1 SQVTM, CDR2 ANQGSEA. The CDR3 has 16 amino acids. Trimming cost V 3 bases and J 3 bases; bases outside gene matches: 12. In DNA form, the CDR3 reads TGCAGCGTTGAGGGGCCGCCGGGACAGGGTAACTACGAGCAGTACTTC. This gives the protein CSVEGPPGQGNYEQYF.

This chain uses TRBV6-2 or TRBV6-3 with TRBJ1-1, with 9 bases that match TRBD1. With 6 bases clipped from V and 4 bases from J, the junction kept 9 bases outside the gene matches. The CDR3 is 15 amino acids. Per germline, CDR1 MNHEY and CDR2 SVGEGT. CDR3: CASRSHRGRGTEAFF. The CDR3, as DNA: TGTGCCAGCAGATCCCACAGGGGGCGAGGCACTGAAGCTTTCTTT.

The V call is TRBV20-1, the J call TRBJ1-2, with TRBD1 matching 8 bases. Germline V lookup: CDR1 DFQATT, CDR2 SNEGSKA (reference sequence). Trimming at V came to 3 bases and at J to 6 bases, leaving 9 bases not matched to a gene. This CDR3 has 14 amino acids. The CDR3: CSARRSGGLDGYTF. DNA for the CDR3: TGCAGTGCTAGGAGGTCAGGGGGCCTGGATGGCTACACCTTC.

The chain links TRBV7-2 to TRBJ2-5; 8 bases are a match to TRBD2. This CDR3 is 14 amino acids long. Losses at the gene ends were 5 bases for V and 5 bases for J; bases not matched to a gene: 7. The germline CDR1 and CDR2 sequences are SGHTA and FQGNSA. The CDR3 nucleotides are TGTGCCAGCAGCCCAGTCGGGGGGGTGGAGACCCAGTACTTC. Protein: CASSPVGGVETQYF.

The chain couples TRBV29-1 to TRBJ1-2; possibly TRBD1 for D (5 bases). The CDR3 is 12 amino acids. Per germline, CDR1 SQVTM and CDR2 ANQGSEA. The V gene lost 4 bases and the J gene lost 3 bases, with 9 bases spanning the gap. CDR3 loop: CSVGDGDYGYTF. The CDR3 bases are TGCAGCGTTGGGGACGGTGACTATGGCTACACCTTC.

This clonotype was seen just once. J is TRBJ2-5 and V is TRBV10-3; tentative D call: TRBD1 (5 bases). The germline V and J ends were trimmed by 3 bases and 4 bases, with 6 bases remaining between them. The CDR3 has 12 residues. CDR1 is ENHRY and CDR2 is SYGVKD in the germline V gene. The chain's CDR3 is CAISERGETQYF. For the CDR3, the DNA is TGTGCCATCAGTGAAAGGGGAGAGACCCAGTACTTC.

The rearrangement joins TRBV6-6 to TRBJ1-2, with a tentative D call TRBD1 (5 bases). CDR1 MNHNY and CDR2 SVGAGI come from the germline V gene (reference sequence). V dropped 10 bases and J dropped 0 bases, with 18 bases sitting between them. The CDR3 spans 15 residues. The CDR3 DNA sequence: TGTGCCACCCGAAGACCGGGACCAACTAACTATGGCTACACCTTC. It specifies CATRRPGPTNYGYTF.

V usage is TRBV10-3 and J usage is TRBJ2-3, with D unclear. The V end lost 2 bases, the J end lost 4 bases, and 7 bases lay between the germline ends. This CDR3 has 13 residues. Germline V gives CDR1 ENHRY, CDR2 SYGVKD. The CDR3 spells CAISESSPDTQYF. CDR3 bases: TGTGCCATCAGTGAGAGTAGTCCAGATACGCAGTATTTT.